This TCR beta chain was found in a study of memory B cells and T cells in multiple sclerosis. Remarks on this clone: Its antigen is as yet unknown.

V shed 2 bases and J 7 bases; nucleotides not matched to a gene: 3. Germline values: CDR1 MNHEY, CDR2 SVGAGI. The CDR3 runs 13 residues. CFSE-dim autoproliferating and CFSE-high non-proliferating T cells from unstimulated culture were sequenced separately. Replicate wells were pooled after approximately 7 days of stimulus-free culture of approximately 50 million CFSE-labeled PBMCs. Sequenced by immunoSEQ multiplex PCR; TCRdb stores in-frame clones only, minus some. The sample lists over 10,000 clones, approximately 84% occurring once. The sample comprised PBMCs from blood kept in culture. The V gene is TRBV6-5, the J gene TRBJ2-7; the match to TRBD1 covers 9 bases. This TCR derives from a human donor with multiple sclerosis. In DNA, the CDR3 is TGTGCCAGCAGTTACACCGACAGGGGGGAGCAGTACTTC. Amino acid sequence: CASSYTDRGEQYF.